Below are 5 T cell receptor beta chains sequenced from a single sample in a study of T cell repertoires in cytomegalovirus infection. TCRdb re-called the reads with MiXCR, one entry per CDR3 protein. Of 450,000 to 600,000 distinct CDR3 sequences listed, approximately 11% are singletons. Sequenced input: PBMCs. The receptors here all came from a human donor in good health (CMV status not recorded). Some clones in this sample may be carry-over from other donors' samples.

As to this clonotype: A clone one base away is much larger, so this may be a read error. The chain is built from TRBV4-3 and TRBJ2-7; D ambiguous. Trimming took 1 base from V and 6 from J, leaving 16 bases between them. This CDR3 spans 15 amino acids. Germline V gene data show CDR1 as LGHNA and CDR2 as YSLEER. As DNA, the CDR3 is TGCGCCAGCAGCCAAGTAGCAGGAACGGTCGGCGAGCAGTACTTC. Its protein is CASSQVAGTVGEQYF.

The table lists this clonotype with many counts. The chain is built from TRBV7-2 and TRBJ1-6; weak D call: TRBD1 (5 bases). Trimming shortened V by 2 bases and J by 7 bases, and 15 bases separated the two germline ends. Germline values: CDR1 SGHTA, CDR2 FQGNSA. The CDR3 has 16 residues. The CDR3 sequence is CASSLNYRGTNSPLHF. The DNA of the CDR3 is TGTGCCAGCAGCTTAAATTACCGGGGCACCAATTCACCCCTCCACTTT.

This clonotype has a count of ten or more. The chain joins TRBV4-2 to TRBJ2-1; tentatively, D is TRBD2 (5 bases). Germline CDR1 LGHNA, CDR2 YNFKEQ. V lost 0 bases and J lost 1, with 7 bases in between. The CDR3 runs to 15 residues. The CDR3 reads CASSQEKRSYNEQFF. As DNA, the CDR3 is TGTGCCAGCAGCCAAGAGAAGCGGTCCTACAATGAGCAGTTCTTC.

With respect to this clonotype: Compared with germline, one end of the junction differs, possibly owing to a read error. The chain carries TRBV5-1 and TRBJ1-1; D gene ambiguous. Germline V gives CDR1 SGHRS, CDR2 YFSETQ. This CDR3 region has 13 residues. The CDR3 sequence: CASRFQAETEVFF. The CDR3 DNA reads TGCGCCAGCAGATTTCAGGCGGAGACTGAAGTTTTCTTT.

This clonotype was counted at least ten times. This sequence joins TRBV7-3 and TRBJ1-2; D is unclear. The germline CDR1 and CDR2 sequences are SGHTA and FQGTGA. V was shortened by 5 bases and J by 2 bases, with 12 bases between the two germline ends. The CDR3 is 14 residues long. CDR3 sequence: CASSIRRENYGYTF. The DNA of the CDR3 is TGTGCCAGCAGCATACGACGGGAGAACTATGGCTACACCTTC.